This TCR beta chain is from a study of cytomegalovirus exposure and HLA in healthy donors. The study's findings and limits: A link between a missense DCLRE1C variant and TCR beta V- and J-gene trimming emerged from a later analysis. It was in a later analysis that TCR association rates were seen to vary by HLA locus, highest for DRB1 and lowest for HLA-C. After further analysis at a later stage, 16,951 TCR beta sequences were associated with HLA alleles at 0.05 false discovery rate.

This clone was observed once. As yet, its antigen is unknown. Use of 60 Vbeta and 13 Jbeta primers characterized the PCR. As handled by the study authors: Among the unique TCR beta chains that a later analysis counted, about 81 million in all, roughly 11 million were shared. TCRdb's table, derived via immunoSEQ multiplex PCR, lists solely in-frame clones and lacks some. The DNA was the basis for D and trimming; V, J and clone size are from that table. Here the sample spans roughly 180,000 clones, roughly 75% being singletons. Sequenced: PBMCs. The clonotype comes from a female donor in good health and CMV-seronegative.

CDR3 sequence: CASGLGLAGGNGGELFF. For the CDR3, the DNA is TGTGCTAGTGGTTTGGGGCTAGCGGGGGGGAATGGCGGGGAGCTGTTTTTT. The chain links TRBV12-5 to TRBJ2-2; 12 bases line up with TRBD2. The germline gives CDR1 LGHNT, CDR2 FRNRAP. The CDR3 runs 17 residues. The junction had 7 bases not matched to a gene; V was cut back by 1 base and J by 7 bases. Based on the CDR3 plus reference TRBV12-5 and TRBJ2-2, the full variable domain is DARVTQTPRHKVTEMGQEVTMRCQPILGHNTVFWYRQTMMQGLELLAYFRNRAPLDDSGMPKDRFSAEMPDATLATLKIQPSEPRDSAVYFCASGLGLAGGNGGELFFGEGSRLTVL.